These 8 T cell receptor beta chains share one sample of origin, sequenced in a study of patients and donors after allogeneic stem cell transplantation. Using its own MiXCR run on the RT-PCR reads, TCRdb lists one record per CDR3 protein. The sample contains about 400,000 distinct CDR3 sequences, under 20% of which appear only once. Sequenced: blood, either unsorted or a sorted T cell fraction (not recorded which). These receptors came from a human donor who was either an allogeneic HSCT recipient or a stem cell or donor lymphocyte infusion donor (not recorded which). It is not recorded whose cells these are; they may come from a transplant donor.

The rearrangement uses TRBV20-1 and TRBJ2-3; TRBD2 might be the D (6 bases). The germline V gene has CDR1 DFQATT and CDR2 SNEGSKA (reference sequence). V was trimmed by 3 bases and J by 2 bases, leaving 12 bases between them. The CDR3 runs 14 residues. CDR3 coding DNA: TGCAGTGCTAGTGGCCTAGCGTCCACAGATACGCAGTATTTT. Translation gives CSASGLASTDTQYF.

This clonotype was seen at least ten times. The genes are TRBV15 and TRBJ2-7; no clear D. The CDR3 totals 13 residues. Germline V gene data show CDR1 as LNHNV and CDR2 as YYDKDF (reference sequence). V lost 1 base and J lost 4, with 8 bases in between. CDR3 residues: CATSRGFRYEQYF. In nucleotides, the CDR3 is TGTGCCACCAGCAGAGGCTTCCGTTACGAGCAGTACTTC.

The chain carries TRBV5-1 and TRBJ1-2; D remains ambiguous. CDR3 length equals 15 residues. Germline-derived CDR1 and CDR2 are SGHRS and YFSETQ. Deletions cut 1 base from V and 0 bases from J, with 10 bases between. In DNA, the CDR3 is TGCGCCAGCAGCTTGTCTGGGGTCCCTAACTATGGCTACACCTTC. As protein: CASSLSGVPNYGYTF.

The chain employs TRBV14 and TRBJ2-3, with D unclear. Germline CDR1 SGHDN, CDR2 FVKESK. This CDR3 comprises 15 residues. V was shortened by 1 base and J by 8 bases, with 16 bases between the two germline ends. The CDR3 DNA reads TGTGCCAGCAGCCAAGTCGACGGAACCCCGGGTACGCAGTATTTT. This encodes CASSQVDGTPGTQYF.

This chain links TRBV5-6 with TRBJ2-2; D gene unclear. There are 13 residues in the CDR3. Trimming pared 0 bases from V and 6 bases from J, leaving 6 bases between. CDR1 and CDR2 (germline): SGHDT, YYEEEE. The CDR3 sequence: CASSLVTSGELFF. DNA for the CDR3: TGTGCCAGCAGCTTGGTTACCTCCGGGGAGCTGTTTTTT.

V is TRBV7-7 and J is TRBJ2-4; D is uncertain. The length of the CDR3 is 15 residues. The V end lost 0 bases, the J end lost 0 bases, and 6 bases lay between the germline ends. Germline V CDR1 and CDR2: SSHAT, FNYEAQ (reference sequence). CDR3 coding DNA: TGTGCCAGCAGCTTAGCGGGTCAAGCCAAAAACATTCAGTACTTC. Translating it yields CASSLAGQAKNIQYF.

As to this clonotype: A much larger clone sits a single nucleotide away, making a read error possible. This sequence joins TRBV5-1 and TRBJ1-1; D call uncertain. This CDR3 contains 13 residues. CDR1 is SGHRS and CDR2 is YFSETQ in the germline V gene. CDR3 amino acids: CASSLRDDTEAIF. The CDR3 DNA follows: TGCGCCAGCAGCTTGCGGGATGACACTGAAGCTATCTTT.

The chain is built from TRBV20-1 and TRBJ2-7, with D perhaps matching TRBD2 (5 bases). The CDR3 loop spans 14 amino acids. With 6 bases removed from V and 2 bases from J, the gap between germline ends came to 17 bases. Germline V gene data show CDR1 as DFQATT and CDR2 as SNEGSKA (reference sequence). The CDR3 DNA reads TGCAGTGCGTCCGGGATCTCCTCTCCCTACGAGCAGTACTTC. It codes for CSASGISSPYEQYF.